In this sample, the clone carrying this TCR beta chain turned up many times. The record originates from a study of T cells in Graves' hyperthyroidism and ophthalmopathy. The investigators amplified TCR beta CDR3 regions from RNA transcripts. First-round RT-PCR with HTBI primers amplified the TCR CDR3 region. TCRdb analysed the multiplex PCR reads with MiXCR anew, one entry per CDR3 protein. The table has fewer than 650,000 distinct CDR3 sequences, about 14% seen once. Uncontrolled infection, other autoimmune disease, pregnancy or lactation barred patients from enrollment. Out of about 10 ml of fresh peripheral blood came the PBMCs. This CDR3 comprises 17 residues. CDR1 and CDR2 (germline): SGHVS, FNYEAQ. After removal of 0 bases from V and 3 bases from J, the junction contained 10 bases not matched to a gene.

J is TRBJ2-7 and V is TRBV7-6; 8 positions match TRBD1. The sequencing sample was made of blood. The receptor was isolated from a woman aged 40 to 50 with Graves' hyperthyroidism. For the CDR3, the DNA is TGTGCCAGCAGCTTAGCTCCCAGGGGGCAGGGGAACTACGAGCAGTACTTC. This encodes CASSLAPRGQGNYEQYF.